These 24 T cell receptor beta chains were all obtained from the same sample, sequenced in a study of siplizumab effects on memory and regulatory T cells. Data came from immunoSEQ multiplex PCR; TCRdb stores just in-frame clones and leaves some out. Of some 75,000 clones in the sample, around 93% are singletons; the top ten hold 4.5% to 6.5%. The specimen sequenced was CD8+ T cells sorted from blood. These receptors were obtained from a human donor in good health.

The CDR3 loop reads CASSQGSGPTDTQYF. The CDR3, as DNA: TGCGCCAGCAGCCAAGGAAGCGGTCCTACAGATACGCAGTATTTT. The chain recombines TRBV4-1 with TRBJ2-3; a possible D gene is TRBD2 (5 bases). Trimming cost V 1 base and J 3 bases, with 11 bases left between them. CDR3 size: 15 residues. From germline, CDR1 is MGHRA and CDR2 YSYEKL.

The chain is built from TRBV9 and TRBJ1-4; TRBD1 matches at 9 bases. Germline CDR1 and CDR2: SGDLS and YYNGEE. This CDR3 contains 22 residues. The junction had 24 bases not matched to a gene; V was cut back by 3 bases and J by 3 bases. CDR3 DNA: TGTGCCAGCAGCGCAAGGGCTCAACGAGACAGGGGGATATGGATGGCTAATGAAAAACTGTTTTTT. The encoded protein is CASSARAQRDRGIWMANEKLFF.

This clone turned up a few times. The rearrangement links TRBV11-1 to TRBJ2-1; 10 nucleotides align to TRBD1. V gave up 5 bases and J gave up 10 bases; unmatched junction bases: 11. Germline V gene lookup returns CDR1 SGHAT and CDR2 FQDESV (reference sequence). The CDR3 has 15 amino acids. The CDR3 DNA reads as TGTGCCAGCAGCATGGGGACAGGGGTGGTTCAGGAGCAGTTCTTC. The encoded protein is CASSMGTGVVQEQFF.

The chain has TRBV9 and TRBJ2-5; 11 positions agree with TRBD1. The CDR3 consists of 14 residues. Germline V gene sequence: CDR1 SGDLS, CDR2 YYNGEE. With V trimmed by 5 bases and J by 5 bases, 5 bases remained unmatched. The CDR3 spells CASRGGQGGETQYF. The CDR3 DNA sequence: TGTGCCAGCAGAGGGGGACAGGGGGGCGAGACCCAGTACTTC.

Only one count was recorded for this clone. This sequence joins TRBV5-6 and TRBJ2-3, with TRBD2 as a possible D gene (5 bases). CDR1 and CDR2 (germline): SGHDT, YYEEEE. The CDR3 spans 14 residues. Trimming stripped 2 bases from V and 4 bases from J, with 11 bases between. This CDR3 reads CASSFSVIADTQYF. The CDR3 coding sequence is TGTGCCAGCAGCTTTAGCGTAATTGCAGATACGCAGTATTTT.

On this clone itself: This same CDR3 is encoded by further DNA sequences in the sample. The chain is built from TRBV19 and TRBJ2-7; tentative D call: TRBD2 (5 bases). Germline lookup yields CDR1 LNHDA and CDR2 SQIVND (reference sequence). Trimming removed 3 bases at V and 2 bases at J, with 8 bases between. This CDR3 region has 13 residues. The CDR3 DNA follows: TGTGCCAGTAGTATGAGCGGTACCTACGAGCAGTACTTC. This codes for CASSMSGTYEQYF.

V and J are TRBV7-6 and TRBJ1-5; D gene ambiguous. The germline V gene has CDR1 SGHVS and CDR2 FNYEAQ. The germline V and J ends were trimmed by 7 bases and 1 base, with 8 bases remaining between them. The CDR3 has 13 residues. This chain's CDR3 is CASTSPSNQPQHF. As DNA, the CDR3 is TGTGCCAGCACCTCACCGAGCAATCAGCCCCAGCATTTT.

The gene calls are TRBV7-6 and TRBJ2-5; D unclear. V dropped 4 bases and J dropped 2 bases, with 20 bases sitting between them. In germline, CDR1 is SGHVS, CDR2 FNYEAQ. This CDR3 has 17 residues. The CDR3 protein is CASSSRTGETLQETQYF. CDR3 in DNA: TGTGCCAGCAGCTCCCGGACGGGCGAAACTCTACAAGAGACCCAGTACTTC.

The chain combines TRBV29-1 with TRBJ2-3; 10 nucleotides agree with TRBD2. Germline V CDR1 and CDR2: SQVTM, ANQGSEA. The trim removed 6 bases at V and 8 bases at J, leaving 14 bases unmatched. The CDR3 totals 15 residues. The CDR3 loop is CSVDGAGGPPGTQYF. CDR3 DNA sequence: TGCAGCGTCGACGGAGCGGGGGGGCCACCAGGTACGCAGTATTTT.

The V gene is TRBV27, the J gene TRBJ1-5; D ambiguous. CDR1 is MNHEY and CDR2 is SMNVEV in the germline V gene (reference sequence). CDR3 length: 14 amino acids. Trimming cost V 9 bases and J 0 bases, with 12 bases left between them. The CDR3, as DNA: TGTGCCAGTAAAACGGATTATAGCAATCAGCCCCAGCATTTT. As protein: CASKTDYSNQPQHF.

The chain links TRBV4-2 to TRBJ2-1, with D unresolved. The germline gives CDR1 LGHNA, CDR2 YNFKEQ. CDR3 length equals 12 residues. With 8 bases removed from V and 7 bases from J, the gap between germline ends came to 12 bases. The CDR3 here is CASGDVVNEQFF. The CDR3 DNA reads TGTGCCAGCGGAGACGTAGTTAATGAGCAGTTCTTC.

This chain links TRBV7-8 with TRBJ2-7, with D perhaps TRBD1 (6 bases). V gave up 4 bases and J gave up 0 bases, with 13 bases separating them. Germline V gene sequence: CDR1 SGHVS, CDR2 FQNEAQ. This CDR3 has 15 residues. In nucleotides, the CDR3 is TGTGCCAGCAGCTGGGACATGGGTCGCTCCTACGAGCAGTACTTC. Translating it yields CASSWDMGRSYEQYF.

The V call is TRBV21-1, the J call TRBJ2-7; the table assigns TRBD1, which was not confirmed against the DNA. TRBV21-1 is a pseudogene locus. CDR3 length equals 15 residues. The CDR3: CASSKAGSQIYEQYF. The CDR3 nucleotides read TGTGCCAGCAGCAAAGCGGGCTCACAGATCTACGAGCAGTACTTC.

The V and J genes are TRBV15 and TRBJ1-1, with D unclear. The germline CDR1 and CDR2 sequences are LNHNV and YYDKDF (reference sequence). This CDR3 region has 14 residues. The V and J ends lost 3 bases and 1 base respectively, with 9 bases between them. CDR3 in DNA: TGTGCCACCAGCAGGTCGGGAGAGAACACTGAAGCTTTCTTT. Encoded protein: CATSRSGENTEAFF.

The CDR3 DNA reads TGTGCCAGCAGTGAGACAGGCACCGGGGAGCTGTTTTTT. Protein: CASSETGTGELFF. V and J are TRBV6-4 and TRBJ2-2, with D possibly matching TRBD1 (6 bases). V was cut by 3 bases and J by 4 bases, with 6 bases left in between. Germline V lookup: CDR1 MRHNA, CDR2 SNTAGT. The CDR3 covers 13 residues.

This chain connects TRBV5-4 to TRBJ2-5, with D tentatively TRBD2 (6 bases). The CDR3 is 16 residues long. Per the germline V gene, CDR1 is SGHNT and CDR2 is YYREEE (reference sequence). Trimming pared 4 bases from V and 2 bases from J, leaving 18 bases between. The DNA for the CDR3 is TGTGCCAGCAGCCCGGACCCGGGACTTCCACAAGAGACCCAGTACTTC. This encodes CASSPDPGLPQETQYF.

Only one count was recorded for this clone. V is TRBV27 and J is TRBJ2-7; 10 bases agree with TRBD1. The CDR3 is 17 residues long. Germline V gene data show CDR1 as MNHEY and CDR2 as SMNVEV (reference sequence). Losses at the gene ends were 5 bases for V and 0 bases for J; bases not matched to a gene: 10. The CDR3 nucleotides are TGTGCCAGCAGTCCCCAGGGAGGGACAGGGGACTCCTACGAGCAGTACTTC. It yields the protein CASSPQGGTGDSYEQYF.

This sequence joins TRBV6-5 and TRBJ1-1; D remains ambiguous. This CDR3 region has 14 residues. The germline V and J ends were trimmed by 0 bases and 7 bases, with 12 bases remaining between them. Germline CDR1 reads MNHEY; CDR2 reads SVGAGI. Here the CDR3 reads CASSYSPGRGEAFF. The DNA for the CDR3 is TGTGCCAGCAGTTACTCGCCGGGCCGGGGTGAAGCTTTCTTT.

Remarks on this clone: Other DNA sequences in the sample encode the same CDR3. V usage is TRBV19 and J usage is TRBJ1-1; D is unresolved. Germline lookup yields CDR1 LNHDA and CDR2 SQIVND (reference sequence). With 1 base removed from V and 1 base from J, the gap between germline ends came to 4 bases. The CDR3 is made up of 13 amino acids. This chain's CDR3 is CASSIGGNTEAFF. CDR3 coding DNA: TGTGCCAGTAGTATAGGGGGGAACACTGAAGCTTTCTTT.

This sequence joins TRBV15 and TRBJ2-7, with 8 bases aligning to TRBD1. Germline CDR1 reads LNHNV; CDR2 reads YYDKDF (reference sequence). The junction had 13 bases not matched to a gene; V was cut back by 4 bases and J by 5 bases. This CDR3 is 16 amino acids long. The CDR3 DNA reads TGTGCCACCAGCACCGGAACCTTGACAGGGGTAGACGAGCAGTACTTC. It yields the protein CATSTGTLTGVDEQYF.

This sequence joins TRBV10-2 and TRBJ2-5, with a tentative D call TRBD2 (5 bases). Deletions cut 9 bases from V and 2 bases from J, with 16 bases between. CDR1 and CDR2 (germline): WSHSY, SAAADI. The CDR3 is 14 residues long. The CDR3 protein is CARQGGLEQETQYF. CDR3 coding DNA: TGCGCCAGACAAGGCGGGCTCGAGCAAGAGACCCAGTACTTC.

Comments on this clone: This same CDR3 is encoded by further DNA sequences in the sample. The chain links TRBV28 to TRBJ2-7; D is unclear. The CDR3 covers 16 residues. V lost 3 bases and J 0 bases, leaving 15 bases between the germline ends. Germline loops: CDR1 MDHEN, CDR2 SYDVKM. In DNA form, the CDR3 reads TGTGCCAGCAGTTTTGATCGGGCTACCGTCTCCTACGAGCAGTACTTC. This sequence encodes CASSFDRATVSYEQYF.

This chain joins TRBV15 and TRBJ2-7, with D perhaps matching TRBD1 or TRBD2 (5 bases each). In germline, CDR1 is LNHNV, CDR2 YYDKDF (reference sequence). The V end lost 8 bases, the J end lost 3 bases, and 17 bases lay between the germline ends. The CDR3 covers 14 residues. CDR3 loop: CATGTRRDGYEQYF. CDR3 coding DNA: TGTGCCACCGGAACCCGCCGGGACGGCTACGAGCAGTACTTC.

The chain couples TRBV19 to TRBJ2-7, with TRBD2 as a possible D gene (5 bases). The CDR3 consists of 14 residues. V was shortened by 1 base and J by 2 bases, with 9 bases between the two germline ends. Germline V CDR1 and CDR2: LNHDA, SQIVND (reference sequence). The CDR3 DNA reads as TGTGCCAGTAGTATAGGGACGGAGGCCTACGAGCAGTACTTC. As protein: CASSIGTEAYEQYF.